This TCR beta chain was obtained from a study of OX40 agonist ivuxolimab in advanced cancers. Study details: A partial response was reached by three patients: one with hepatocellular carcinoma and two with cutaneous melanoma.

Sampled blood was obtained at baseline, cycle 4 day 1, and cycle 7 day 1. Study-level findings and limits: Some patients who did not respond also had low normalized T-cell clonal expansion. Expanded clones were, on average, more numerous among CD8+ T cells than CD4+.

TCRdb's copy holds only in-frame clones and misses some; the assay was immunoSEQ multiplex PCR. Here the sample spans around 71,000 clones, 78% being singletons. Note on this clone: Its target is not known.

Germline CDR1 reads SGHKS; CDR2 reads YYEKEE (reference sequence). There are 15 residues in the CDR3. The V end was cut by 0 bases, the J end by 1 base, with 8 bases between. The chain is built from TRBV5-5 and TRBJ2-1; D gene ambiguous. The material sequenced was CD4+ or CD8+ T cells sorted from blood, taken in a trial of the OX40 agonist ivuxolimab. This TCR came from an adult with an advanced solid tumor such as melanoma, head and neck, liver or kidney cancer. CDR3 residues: CASSLEAGSYNEQFF. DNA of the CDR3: TGTGCCAGCAGCTTGGAGGCAGGTTCCTACAATGAGCAGTTCTTC.